The clone carrying this T cell receptor (beta chain) turned up a few times. This CDR3 is 16 amino acids long. Germline V lookup: CDR1 SEHNR, CDR2 FQNEAQ (reference sequence). With V trimmed by 4 bases and J by 4 bases, 10 bases remained unmatched. The data originate from a study of cytomegalovirus exposure and HLA in healthy donors. Study background: From donors who were HLA-typed, an early data release held 81 million or so unique TCRs.

With 60 Vbeta and 13 Jbeta primers, the PCR was carried out. TCRdb keeps only in-frame clones here, not all; method: immunoSEQ multiplex PCR. The sample yields some 130,000 clones, about 80% seen once. The chain joins TRBV7-9 to TRBJ2-7, with TRBD2 matching over 10 bases. What was sequenced was PBMCs. The TCR comes from a man in his thirties or forties in good health and CMV-seronegative. The CDR3 nucleotides are TGTGCCAGCAGCTCGACTTCTAGCGGGAGTTTTTACGAGCAGTACTTC. This translates into CASSSTSSGSFYEQYF.